Listed below are T cell receptor beta chains from one sample, sequenced in a study of blood T cell repertoires in COVID-19. Data came from immunoSEQ multiplex PCR; TCRdb stores just in-frame clones and leaves some out. This sample has 300,000 to 350,000 clones, with approximately 88% found just once. The sample was PBMCs or T cells enriched from blood (not recorded which). The origin of the receptors is a man aged 25 to 45 who had recovered from COVID-19. CDR3s include the opening cysteine and the closing phenylalanine or tryptophan. Fields, in order: D gene, V gene, clone size, J gene, CDR3 protein, CDR3 DNA. The D gene is left open where the match is weak. A clone size is listed for some rows: how often the clone was seen (once, few, many), or a class if it is expanded.

-	TRBV19	-	TRBJ1-5	CASSIGTVNQPQHF	TGTGCCAGTAGTATCGGTACAGTCAATCAGCCCCAGCATTTT
TRBD2	TRBV12-3/TRBV12-4	-	TRBJ2-1	CASSLAGRGEQFF	TGTGCCAGCAGTTTAGCGGGGCGGGGGGAGCAGTTCTTC
TRBD1	TRBV4-1	-	TRBJ2-2	CASSQRDRVTTGELFF	TGCGCCAGCAGCCAAAGGGACAGGGTGACCACCGGGGAGCTGTTTTTT
-	TRBV7-9	-	TRBJ1-6	CASSLRPGGGNNSPLHF	TGTGCCAGCAGCTTAAGGCCGGGAGGGGGAAATAATTCACCCCTCCACTTT
TRBD2	TRBV7-3	-	TRBJ2-1	CASSLNRLAGSYNEQFF	TGTGCCAGCAGCCTCAATAGACTAGCGGGGAGTTACAATGAGCAGTTCTTC
-	TRBV3-1/TRBV3-2	-	TRBJ1-1	CASSPRTENTEAFF	TGTGCCAGCAGCCCTCGGACAGAGAACACTGAAGCTTTCTTT
-	TRBV21-1	few	TRBJ1-6	CASSYRQANSPLHF	TGTGCCAGCAGCTACCGACAGGCTAATTCACCCCTCCACTTT
-	TRBV5-6	-	TRBJ1-3	CASSFDSSGNTIYF	TGTGCCAGCAGCTTCGACAGCTCTGGAAACACCATATATTTT
-	TRBV12-3/TRBV12-4	-	TRBJ1-1	CASSLSGVEAFF	TGTGCCAGCAGTTTATCAGGGGTTGAAGCTTTCTTT
TRBD1	TRBV28	-	TRBJ2-7	CATQGDSYEQYF	TGTGCCACTCAAGGGGACAGCTACGAGCAGTACTTC
TRBD1	TRBV5-1	-	TRBJ1-6	CASSLFGTGDSPLHF	TGCGCCAGCAGCTTGTTCGGGACAGGGGATTCACCCCTCCACTTT
-	TRBV11-2	-	TRBJ1-2	CASSSGFTYGYTF	TGTGCCAGCAGCTCAGGGTTTACCTATGGCTACACCTTC
TRBD1	TRBV2	few	TRBJ1-2	CASSAQGVYGYTF	TGTGCCAGCAGTGCACAGGGGGTCTATGGCTACACCTTC
-	TRBV3-1/TRBV3-2	-	TRBJ2-5	CASSPNQETQYF	TGTGCCAGCAGCCCCAACCAAGAGACCCAGTACTTC
-	TRBV21-1	-	TRBJ2-3	CASSNSHLTWRTDTQYF	TGTGCCAGCAGCAATTCCCACCTAACTTGGCGGACAGATACGCAGTATTTT
-	TRBV6-5	-	TRBJ1-2	CASSYRRAAANYGYTF	TGTGCCAGCAGTTACCGGAGGGCGGCGGCTAACTATGGCTACACCTTC
-	TRBV7-3	-	TRBJ1-6	CASSNTGKSSYNSPLHF	TGTGCCAGCAGCAACACAGGGAAATCCTCCTATAATTCACCCCTCCACTTT
TRBD1	TRBV5-1	-	TRBJ2-7	CASSALNRGNRGEQYF	TGCGCCAGCAGCGCACTAAACAGGGGGAACCGTGGCGAGCAGTACTTC
-	TRBV7-9	-	TRBJ2-7	CASSLGAPYEQYF	TGTGCCAGCAGCTTAGGGGCACCCTACGAGCAGTACTTC
-	TRBV15	-	TRBJ1-5	CATSRGSVGLYSNQPQHF	TGTGCCACCAGCAGGGGCTCAGTTGGGCTGTATAGCAATCAGCCCCAGCATTTT
-	TRBV5-1	-	TRBJ1-2	CASSLEGGNGYTF	TGCGCCAGCAGCTTGGAAGGAGGGAATGGCTACACCTTC
-	TRBV20-1	-	TRBJ2-1	CSAIREEQFF	TGCAGTGCTATCAGGGAAGAGCAGTTCTTC
TRBD1	TRBV15	-	TRBJ2-4	CATSTQGDKYF	TGTGCCACCAGCACCCAGGGGGACAAGTACTTC
-	TRBV7-2	-	TRBJ1-2	CASSLYGLLGYTF	TGTGCCAGCAGCTTATACGGGTTATTGGGCTACACCTTC
-	TRBV3-1/TRBV3-2	-	TRBJ1-6	CASRGAANNSPLHF	TGTGCCAGCAGGGGGGCCGCAAATAATTCACCCCTCCACTTT
-	TRBV9	-	TRBJ2-1	CASSVVSSTLVFNEQFF	TGTGCCAGCAGCGTAGTTTCGTCCACACTAGTTTTCAATGAGCAGTTCTTC
TRBD1	TRBV3-1/TRBV3-2	-	TRBJ2-3	CASSRTGGRSTDTQYF	TGTGCCAGCAGCCGAACAGGGGGAAGGAGCACAGATACGCAGTATTTT
-	TRBV10-3	-	TRBJ1-5	CAMSSGDVYSNQPQHF	TGTGCCATGAGTAGCGGGGATGTCTATAGCAATCAGCCCCAGCATTTT
-	TRBV28	-	TRBJ2-5	CASGGAVETQYF	TGTGCCAGCGGGGGGGCTGTGGAGACCCAGTACTTC
TRBD2	TRBV4-2	-	TRBJ2-1	CASSQEPGGAYNEQFF	TGTGCCAGCAGCCAAGAACCGGGGGGAGCCTACAATGAGCAGTTCTTC
TRBD2	TRBV5-5	-	TRBJ2-1	CASSPTPSGLGNEQFF	TGTGCCAGCAGCCCAACACCTAGCGGCCTAGGGAATGAGCAGTTCTTC
-	TRBV6-5	-	TRBJ1-1	CASRTGLTGTEAFF	TGTGCCAGCAGGACGGGACTCACGGGAACTGAAGCTTTCTTT
-	TRBV7-2	-	TRBJ2-2	CASTGTEVGELFF	TGTGCAAGCACGGGTACGGAGGTCGGGGAGCTGTTTTTT
-	TRBV5-1	-	TRBJ1-3	CASSTGGAGNTIYF	TGCGCCAGCAGCACGGGGGGCGCCGGAAACACCATATATTTT
TRBD2	TRBV5-4	-	TRBJ2-7	CASSPGTSGVYEQYF	TGTGCCAGCAGCCCCGGGACTAGCGGGGTCTACGAGCAGTACTTC
TRBD2	TRBV5-4	few	TRBJ2-5	CASSLGGSGGQETQYF	TGTGCCAGCAGCTTGGGTGGTAGCGGGGGTCAAGAGACCCAGTACTTC
-	TRBV6-5	-	TRBJ1-3	CASSTRTVSGNTIYF	TGTGCCAGCAGTACAAGGACAGTCTCTGGAAACACCATATATTTT
-	TRBV28	once	TRBJ1-4	CASTLAQGSEKLFF	TGTGCCAGCACCCTGGCACAGGGAAGTGAAAAACTGTTTTTT
-	TRBV7-2	-	TRBJ1-4	CASSLLSGGEKLFF	TGTGCCAGCAGCTTATTGTCTGGTGGCGAAAAACTGTTTTTT
TRBD1	TRBV11-1	-	TRBJ1-1	CASSLARDRGLRTEAFF	TGTGCCAGCAGCTTAGCCCGGGACAGGGGTTTGCGCACTGAAGCTTTCTTT
-	TRBV7-6	once	TRBJ1-1	CASSLEGQGNTEAFF	TGTGCCAGCAGCTTAGAAGGGCAGGGGAACACTGAAGCTTTCTTT
-	TRBV24-1	-	TRBJ2-3	CATSDFGDTQYF	TGTGCCACCAGTGATTTCGGGGATACGCAGTATTTT
TRBD1	TRBV19	-	TRBJ2-3	CASRWTGSGSDTQYF	TGTGCCAGTAGGTGGACAGGTTCTGGGTCGGATACGCAGTATTTT
TRBD2	TRBV10-3	-	TRBJ2-5	CAISETAGAVQETQYF	TGTGCCATCAGTGAGACAGCGGGGGCTGTCCAAGAGACCCAGTACTTC
-	TRBV6-8	-	TRBJ2-2	CASSPSVSTGELFF	TGTGCCAGCAGCCCTAGCGTAAGCACCGGGGAGCTGTTTTTT
-	TRBV13	-	TRBJ2-3	CASSPRGSSTDTQYF	TGTGCCAGCAGCCCCCGAGGCAGTAGCACAGATACGCAGTATTTT
TRBD1	TRBV6-2/TRBV6-3	-	TRBJ1-6	CASSRTGGGGSPLHF	TGTGCCAGCAGTCGCACAGGGGGCGGAGGTTCACCCCTCCACTTT
-	TRBV6-1	-	TRBJ1-2	CASSEALQGSGGYTF	TGTGCCAGCAGTGAAGCGCTCCAGGGGTCGGGTGGCTACACCTTC
-	TRBV19	-	TRBJ1-1	CASNSRSELNTEAFF	TGTGCCAGTAACAGTCGTTCAGAGTTGAACACTGAAGCTTTCTTT
TRBD2	TRBV14	few	TRBJ2-1	CASSLAGGHYNEQFF	TGTGCCAGCAGTCTTGCGGGGGGGCATTACAATGAGCAGTTCTTC
TRBD1	TRBV28	-	TRBJ1-4	CASSQGGGEKLFF	TGTGCCAGCAGTCAGGGGGGAGGTGAAAAACTGTTTTTT
TRBD2	TRBV24-1	-	TRBJ2-1	CATSDAGTSGGNEQFF	TGTGCCACCAGTGATGCCGGGACTAGCGGGGGAAATGAGCAGTTCTTC